These 21 T cell receptor beta chains originate from one sample sequenced in a study of blood T cell repertoires in COVID-19. Some clones are missing from TCRdb's copy, which holds only in-frame ones; the method was immunoSEQ multiplex PCR. Of roughly 70,000 clones in the sample, about 93% were seen once. Sequenced material: peripheral blood. These receptor sequences come from a human donor in a cohort sampled during active COVID-19.

The V call is TRBV19, the J call TRBJ1-1; 9 bases agree with TRBD1. Trimming cost V 6 bases and J 5 bases; bases outside gene matches: 10. The germline V gene encodes CDR1 LNHDA and CDR2 SQIVND (reference sequence). This CDR3 spans 15 amino acids. CDR3 in amino acids: CASRGGQGVGTEAFF. The CDR3 DNA reads as TGTGCCAGTAGGGGGGGACAGGGCGTCGGGACTGAAGCTTTCTTT.

This chain's CDR3 is CASSPRTRGGTDTQYF. The CDR3 DNA follows: TGTGCCAGCAGCCCCCGGACTCGCGGGGGGACAGATACGCAGTATTTT. The chain joins TRBV14 to TRBJ2-3, with 8 nucleotides matching TRBD2. Unmatched junction bases numbered 9, after V lost 4 bases and J lost 3 bases. The CDR3 sequence is 16 residues long. From germline, CDR1 is SGHDN and CDR2 FVKESK. Based on the CDR3 plus reference TRBV14 and TRBJ2-3, the full variable domain is EAGVTQFPSHSVIEKGQTVTLRCDPISGHDNLYWYRRVMGKEIKFLLHFVKESKQDESGMPNNRFLAERTGGTYSTLKVQPAELEDSGVYFCASSPRTRGGTDTQYFGPGTRLTVL.

This clone was counted many times. The chain has TRBV6-1 and TRBJ1-2; TRBD1 matches at 8 bases. The trim removed 0 bases at V and 4 bases at J, leaving 4 bases unmatched. Germline V gene lookup returns CDR1 MNHNS and CDR2 SASEGT. CDR3 length equals 15 residues. CDR3 residues: CASSEAETGGYGYTF. In DNA, the CDR3 is TGTGCCAGCAGTGAAGCGGAAACAGGGGGCTATGGCTACACCTTC.

The chain combines TRBV27 with TRBJ2-2, with D tentatively TRBD1 (6 bases). The germline V gene encodes CDR1 MNHEY and CDR2 SMNVEV (reference sequence). There are 14 residues in the CDR3. Trimming took off 7 bases at V and 2 bases at J, with 11 bases between the two ends. The CDR3 coding sequence is TGTGCCAGCATGGGACACCTAAACACCGGGGAGCTGTTTTTT. Protein sequence: CASMGHLNTGELFF.

This chain joins TRBV7-2 and TRBJ1-1; no firm D call. The V end was cut by 8 bases, the J end by 0 bases, with 13 bases between. Germline lookup yields CDR1 SGHTA and CDR2 FQGNSA. The CDR3 loop spans 14 amino acids. The CDR3 region is CASLLGVMNTEAFF. CDR3 coding DNA: TGTGCCAGCTTATTGGGAGTCATGAACACTGAAGCTTTCTTT.

The gene calls are TRBV19 and TRBJ1-5; D uncertain. The CDR3 spans 16 residues. Deletions cut 1 base from V and 3 bases from J, with 13 bases between. Germline values: CDR1 LNHDA, CDR2 SQIVND (reference sequence). DNA of the CDR3: TGTGCCAGTAGTATAGGCCCTAGGTTGGACAATCAGCCCCAGCATTTT. This sequence encodes CASSIGPRLDNQPQHF.

DNA of the CDR3: TGTGCCAGCAGCCAAGTCCCCGTTGGGCTAGCTACGCAGTATTTT. Its protein is CASSQVPVGLATQYF. The chain employs TRBV14 and TRBJ2-3; D is possibly TRBD2 (5 bases). Per the germline V gene, CDR1 is SGHDN and CDR2 is FVKESK. Trimming cost V 1 base and J 8 bases, with 16 bases left between them. This CDR3 contains 15 residues.

The chain employs TRBV9 and TRBJ2-2; 10 nucleotides align to TRBD2. V shed 0 bases and J 9 bases; nucleotides not matched to a gene: 5. The CDR3 has 15 residues. The germline V gene has CDR1 SGDLS and CDR2 YYNGEE. CDR3 loop: CASSVELAGRRELFF. CDR3 nucleotides: TGTGCCAGCAGCGTAGAACTAGCGGGGAGGAGGGAGCTGTTTTTT. Full variable domain (outside the CDR3, taken from reference TRBV9 and TRBJ2-2): DSGVTQTPKHLITATGQRVTLRCSPRSGDLSVYWYQQSLDQGLQFLIQYYNGEERAKGNILERFSAQQFPDLHSELNLSSLELGDSALYFCASSVELAGRRELFFGEGSRLTVL.

This clone was recorded once. The V gene is TRBV6-2 or TRBV6-3, the J gene TRBJ2-3; possibly TRBD2 for D (5 bases). Germline loops: CDR1 MNHEY, CDR2 SVGEGT. The CDR3 is 13 amino acids. Trimming cost V 4 bases and J 5 bases, with 10 bases left between them. Written as DNA, the CDR3 is TGTGCCAGCAGTTCTCTAGCAAGAGATACGCAGTATTTT. The encoded protein is CASSSLARDTQYF.

CDR3 bases: TGTGCCAGCAGATTAGCTCAACTGACTAGCGGGAACTACGAGCAGTACTTC. Its translation is CASRLAQLTSGNYEQYF. V is TRBV28 and J is TRBJ2-7; 11 positions match TRBD2. V gave up 6 bases and J gave up 3 bases; unmatched junction bases: 13. The CDR3 spans 17 residues. Per germline, CDR1 MDHEN and CDR2 SYDVKM.

This chain joins TRBV29-1 and TRBJ2-1; a weak D match, TRBD1 (5 bases). With 2 bases removed from V and 2 bases from J, the gap between germline ends came to 13 bases. The CDR3 contains 15 residues. The germline V gene has CDR1 SQVTM and CDR2 ANQGSEA. DNA of the CDR3: TGCAGCGTTGAACCCCGGGCGACAGCCTACAATGAGCAGTTCTTC. It codes for CSVEPRATAYNEQFF.

The chain joins TRBV2 to TRBJ1-5, with D possibly TRBD1 on 5 matching bases. The CDR3 runs 15 residues. Trimming stripped 7 bases from V and 0 bases from J, with 13 bases between. Germline V gene data show CDR1 as SNHLY and CDR2 as FYNNEI. The CDR3 protein is CASTGTFLSNQPQHF. The CDR3 DNA reads TGTGCCAGCACTGGGACTTTCCTTAGCAATCAGCCCCAGCATTTT. Looking up the rest from reference TRBV2 and TRBJ1-5 gives the full variable domain: EPEVTQTPSHQVTQMGQEVILRCVPISNHLYFYWYRQILGQKVEFLVSFYNNEISEKSEIFDDQFSVERPDGSNFTLKIRSTKLEDSAMYFCASTGTFLSNQPQHFGDGTRLSIL.

The rearrangement links TRBV19 to TRBJ2-7; 9 bases agree with TRBD1. This CDR3 contains 13 residues. Germline assignment: CDR1 LNHDA and CDR2 SQIVND (reference sequence). V gave up 6 bases and J gave up 4 bases; unmatched junction bases: 4. CDR3: CASSGTGLYEQYF. The CDR3 nucleotides are TGTGCCAGTAGCGGGACAGGGTTGTACGAGCAGTACTTC.

The chain couples TRBV18 to TRBJ1-3; a weak D match, TRBD1 (5 bases). V lost 4 bases and J 3 bases, leaving 16 bases between the germline ends. The CDR3 runs 16 residues. Germline V gene lookup returns CDR1 KGHSH and CDR2 LQKENI. CDR3 sequence (DNA): TGTGCCAGCTCACGGGCAGGAGGGGAAAGTGGAAACACCATATATTTT. It translates to CASSRAGGESGNTIYF.

The genes are TRBV5-8 and TRBJ1-5; 10 bases map to TRBD1. CDR1 is SGHTS and CDR2 is YDEGEE in the germline V gene. V trimming: 6 bases; J trimming: 2 bases; junction bases outside the gene matches: 17. This CDR3 comprises 19 residues. CDR3 sequence: CASTQDRGAEKGRNQPQHF. Written as DNA, the CDR3 is TGTGCCAGCACCCAGGACAGGGGGGCTGAAAAAGGTCGCAATCAGCCCCAGCATTTT.

The rearrangement joins TRBV29-1 to TRBJ2-3; D is undetermined. Trimming took 3 bases from V and 0 from J, leaving 4 bases between them. From germline, CDR1 is SQVTM and CDR2 ANQGSEA. The CDR3 sequence is 12 residues long. Written as DNA, the CDR3 is TGCAGCGTTGATCGGAGCACAGATACGCAGTATTTT. Protein: CSVDRSTDTQYF.

The rearrangement joins TRBV20-1 to TRBJ1-2, with unresolved D. The CDR3 runs 11 residues. V dropped 7 bases and J dropped 3 bases, with 9 bases sitting between them. CDR1 and CDR2 from the germline V gene are DFQATT and SNEGSKA (reference sequence). The CDR3 spells CSGAFDYGYTF. The CDR3 DNA is TGCAGTGGGGCCTTTGACTATGGCTACACCTTC.

The chain carries TRBV2 and TRBJ1-2; D may be TRBD1 (5 bases). The CDR3 contains 13 residues. The germline gives CDR1 SNHLY, CDR2 FYNNEI. The V gene lost 6 bases and the J gene lost 1 base, with 9 bases spanning the gap. The CDR3 protein is CASRQDFNYGYTF. The CDR3 DNA is TGTGCCAGCAGACAGGATTTTAACTATGGCTACACCTTC.

The chain couples TRBV19 to TRBJ2-3; D remains unclear. The CDR3 has 12 amino acids. CDR1 LNHDA and CDR2 SQIVND come from the germline V gene (reference sequence). V dropped 3 bases and J dropped 2 bases, with 3 bases sitting between them. The DNA for the CDR3 is TGTGCCAGTAGTATCTCCACAGATACGCAGTATTTT. Translating it yields CASSISTDTQYF. Complete variable domain (other parts from reference TRBV19 and TRBJ2-3): DGGITQSPKYLFRKEGQNVTLSCEQNLNHDAMYWYRQDPGQGLRLIYYSQIVNDFQKGDIAEGYSVSREKKESFPLTVTSAQKNPTAFYLCASSISTDTQYFGPGTRLTVL.

The gene calls are TRBV19 and TRBJ2-1; TRBD1 agrees at 10 bases. The V segment lost 6 bases and the J segment 6 bases; nucleotides outside the gene matches: 8. This CDR3 region has 15 residues. Germline V gives CDR1 LNHDA, CDR2 SQIVND (reference sequence). The CDR3 DNA sequence: TGTGCCAGTAGGACGGACAGGGGGAGGATCAATGAGCAGTTCTTC. Its protein product is CASRTDRGRINEQFF. The complete variable domain, with remaining parts taken from reference TRBV19 and TRBJ2-1, reads DGGITQSPKYLFRKEGQNVTLSCEQNLNHDAMYWYRQDPGQGLRLIYYSQIVNDFQKGDIAEGYSVSREKKESFPLTVTSAQKNPTAFYLCASRTDRGRINEQFFGPGTRLTVL.

Details on this clone: An end of the junction differs from the germline gene, which may be a read error. This chain joins TRBV7-7 and TRBJ2-5; 7 bases map to TRBD1. The germline V gene has CDR1 SSHAT and CDR2 FNYEAQ (reference sequence). The CDR3 is 15 amino acids. The CDR3 reads CASSLGQVSMETQYF. CDR3 DNA: TGTGCTAGCAGCTTAGGACAGGTGTCGATGGAGACCCAGTACTTC. The entire variable domain, with the rest obtained from reference TRBV7-7 and TRBJ2-5, is as follows: GAGVSQSPRYKVTKRGQDVTLRCDPISSHATLYWYQQALGQGPEFLTYFNYEAQPDKSGLPSDRFSAERPEGSISTLTIQRTEQRDSAMYRCASSLGQVSMETQYFGPGTRLLVL.